This T cell receptor (beta chain) stems from a study of T cell changes during pregnancy in multiple sclerosis. Generated by immunoSEQ multiplex PCR, the TCRdb table keeps only in-frame clones and is missing some. The table lists tens of thousands of clones, 94% of them singletons, with less than 0.15% in the top ten. J lost 7 bases, V lost 4 bases, and 4 bases had no gene match. The CDR3 sequence is 13 residues long. CDR1 GTSNPN and CDR2 SVGIG come from the germline V gene (reference sequence). The clonotype comes from a female donor with multiple sclerosis, enrolled in a pregnancy study. The genes are TRBV30 and TRBJ1-6; 7 bases are a match to TRBD1. This specimen consisted of CD4+ T cells from peripheral blood mononuclear cells, obtained after pregnancy. The CDR3 protein is CAWTGQTNSPLHF. Here the CDR3 DNA reads TGTGCCTGGACGGGACAGACCAATTCACCCCTCCACTTT.